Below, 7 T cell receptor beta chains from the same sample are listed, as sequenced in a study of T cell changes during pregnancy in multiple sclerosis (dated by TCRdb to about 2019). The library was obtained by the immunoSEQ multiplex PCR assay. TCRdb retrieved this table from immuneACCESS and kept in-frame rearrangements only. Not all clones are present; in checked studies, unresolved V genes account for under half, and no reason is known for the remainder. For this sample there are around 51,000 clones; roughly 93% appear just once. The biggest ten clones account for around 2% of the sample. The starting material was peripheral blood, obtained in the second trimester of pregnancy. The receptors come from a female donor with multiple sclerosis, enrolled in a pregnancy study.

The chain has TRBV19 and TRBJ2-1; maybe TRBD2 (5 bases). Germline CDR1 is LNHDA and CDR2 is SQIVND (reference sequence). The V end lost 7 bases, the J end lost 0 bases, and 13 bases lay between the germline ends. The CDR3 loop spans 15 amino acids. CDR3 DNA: TGTGCCAGTACAGCAGGAGGAAGCTCCTACAATGAGCAGTTCTTC. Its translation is CASTAGGSSYNEQFF.

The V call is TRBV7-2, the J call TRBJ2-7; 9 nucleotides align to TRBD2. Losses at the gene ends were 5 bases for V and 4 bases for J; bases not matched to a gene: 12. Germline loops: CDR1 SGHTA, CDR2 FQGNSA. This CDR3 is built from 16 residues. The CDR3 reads CASSLGEGTSRYEQYF. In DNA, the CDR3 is TGTGCCAGCAGCCTAGGGGAGGGGACTAGCAGGTACGAGCAGTACTTC.

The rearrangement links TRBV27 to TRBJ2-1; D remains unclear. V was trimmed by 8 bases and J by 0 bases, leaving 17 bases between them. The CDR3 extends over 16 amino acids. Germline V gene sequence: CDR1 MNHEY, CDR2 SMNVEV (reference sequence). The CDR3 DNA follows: TGTGCCAGCTCTCCCTTGCGTCTAAGCTCCTACAATGAGCAGTTCTTC. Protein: CASSPLRLSSYNEQFF.

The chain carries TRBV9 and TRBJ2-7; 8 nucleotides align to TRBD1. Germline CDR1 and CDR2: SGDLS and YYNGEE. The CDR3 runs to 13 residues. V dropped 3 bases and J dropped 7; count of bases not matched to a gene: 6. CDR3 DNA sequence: TGTGCCAGCAGCGGGCAGGGGGCGCGAGAGCAGTACTTC. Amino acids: CASSGQGAREQYF.

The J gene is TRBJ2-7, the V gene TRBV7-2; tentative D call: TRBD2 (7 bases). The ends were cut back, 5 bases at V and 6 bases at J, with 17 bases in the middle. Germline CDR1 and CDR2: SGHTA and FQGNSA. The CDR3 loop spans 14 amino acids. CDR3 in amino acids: CASSQYLGGGEQYF. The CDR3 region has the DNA TGTGCCAGCAGCCAGTATCTGGGAGGGGGCGAGCAGTACTTC.

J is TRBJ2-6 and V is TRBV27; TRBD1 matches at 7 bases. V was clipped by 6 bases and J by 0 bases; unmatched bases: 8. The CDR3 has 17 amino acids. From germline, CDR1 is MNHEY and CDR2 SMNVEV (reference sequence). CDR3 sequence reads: CASRPRTGSSGANVLTF. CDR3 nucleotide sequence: TGTGCCAGCAGACCCCGGACAGGTAGCTCTGGGGCCAACGTCCTGACTTTC.

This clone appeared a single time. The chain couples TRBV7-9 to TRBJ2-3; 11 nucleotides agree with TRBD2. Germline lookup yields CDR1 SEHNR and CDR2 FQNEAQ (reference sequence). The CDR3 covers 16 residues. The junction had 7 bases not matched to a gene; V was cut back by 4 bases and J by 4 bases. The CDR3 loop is CASSSTLAGDADTQYF. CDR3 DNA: TGTGCCAGCAGCTCCACACTAGCGGGGGACGCAGATACGCAGTATTTT.